The TCR beta chain under discussion was sequenced for a study of identifying expanded T cells in peripheral blood. Only in-frame clones appear in the TCRdb table, and some are missing; sequencing was by immunoSEQ multiplex PCR. Of 60,000 or so clones detected, about 80% appear once; the ten largest clones hold 15% to 20%. This clone appeared once. V was pared by 4 bases and J by 2 bases, with 10 bases between. Germline V gene sequence: CDR1 SGDLS, CDR2 YYNGEE. The CDR3 is 14 amino acids. This sequence joins TRBV9 and TRBJ2-1; D possibly corresponds to TRBD2 (6 bases). Source material: blood. This TCR came from a person between 18 and 75 years old in good health. CDR3 DNA sequence: TGTGCCAGCAGCCCGGGACTTGCCTACAATGAGCAGTTCTTC. Amino acids: CASSPGLAYNEQFF.